A selection of T cell receptor beta chains follows, all from one sample in a study of blood T cell repertoires in COVID-19. Clones were sequenced by immunoSEQ multiplex PCR, and TCRdb holds only the in-frame ones, with some missing. The table shows around 60,000 clones, with roughly nine tenths occurring only once. The sample comprised peripheral blood. All receptors derive from a man aged 60 to 69 with acute or convalescent COVID-19. CDR3s include the opening cysteine and the closing phenylalanine or tryptophan. D genes are given only for firm matches. Not all rows give a size; the values are once, few, many and, for expanded clones, a class.

D	V	size	J	CDR3	DNA
NA	TRBV7-8	once	TRBJ1-1	CASSLKLTANTEAFF	TGTGCCAGCAGCTTAAAATTGACAGCGAACACTGAAGCTTTCTTT
TRBD2	TRBV7-2	NA	TRBJ2-2	CASSIGLAGFTGELFF	TGTGCCAGCAGCATAGGACTAGCGGGGTTCACCGGGGAGCTGTTTTTT
NA	TRBV11-2	NA	TRBJ1-1	CASSLRDTPGNTEAFF	TGTGCCAGCAGCCTCCGGGACACACCCGGTAATACTGAAGCTTTCTTT
TRBD1	TRBV10-3	NA	TRBJ1-5	CAISEPRGRMDGPQHF	TGTGCCATCAGTGAGCCCAGGGGGCGGATGGATGGGCCCCAGCATTTT
TRBD1	TRBV6-6	NA	TRBJ1-2	CASSYLQGNYGYTF	TGTGCCAGCAGTTACCTACAGGGGAACTATGGCTACACCTTC
NA	TRBV10-3	NA	TRBJ1-4	CAIRAPGGEKLFF	TGTGCCATCCGAGCCCCGGGAGGGGAAAAACTGTTTTTT
TRBD1	TRBV6-5	NA	TRBJ2-7	CASKTGQGVSFSEYF	TGTGCCAGCAAGACAGGACAGGGGGTATCATTTTCGGAGTACTTC
TRBD1	TRBV3-1/TRBV3-2	NA	TRBJ2-7	CASSQVAGQGRGEQYF	TGTGCCAGCAGCCAAGTCGCAGGACAGGGGCGAGGAGAGCAGTACTTC
NA	TRBV20-1	NA	TRBJ1-2	CSAYTGGGYTF	TGCAGTGCTTACACCGGCGGGGGCTACACCTTC
TRBD1	TRBV13	NA	TRBJ1-3	CASSLGTDGNTIYF	TGTGCCAGCAGCCTTGGGACAGATGGAAACACCATATATTTT
NA	TRBV19	NA	TRBJ2-7	CASRVRGEGYEQYF	TGTGCCAGTAGGGTCCGAGGTGAGGGCTACGAGCAGTACTTC
NA	TRBV5-1	NA	TRBJ1-6	CASSSGRGTPLGYNSPLHF	TGCGCCAGCAGCTCAGGGCGAGGGACTCCTCTGGGGTATAATTCACCCCTCCACTTT
TRBD1	TRBV4-1	NA	TRBJ1-4	CASSQQDRDNEKLFF	TGCGCCAGCAGCCAGCAGGACAGGGATAATGAAAAACTGTTTTTT
NA	TRBV5-1	once	TRBJ2-2	CASSSRSGTGELFF	TGCGCCAGCAGCTCCAGATCAGGGACCGGGGAGCTGTTTTTT
NA	TRBV18	NA	TRBJ1-1	CASSPGQMNTEAFF	TGTGCCAGCTCACCGGGACAAATGAACACTGAAGCTTTCTTT
NA	TRBV6-6	NA	TRBJ1-6	CASRTYRDYQSPLHF	TGTGCCAGCAGAACCTACCGGGACTATCAGTCACCCCTCCACTTT
NA	TRBV21-1	NA	TRBJ1-5	CASSGEGEYSNQPQHF	TGTGCCAGCAGCGGGGAGGGGGAATATAGCAATCAGCCCCAGCATTTT
NA	TRBV19	NA	TRBJ1-1	CASSVGPSTEAFF	TGTGCCAGTAGTGTGGGCCCCAGCACTGAAGCTTTCTTT
NA	TRBV24-1	NA	TRBJ2-1	CATSDFGTSGDNEQFF	TGTGCCACCAGTGATTTTGGGACTTCAGGAGATAATGAGCAGTTCTTC
TRBD2	TRBV30	NA	TRBJ2-6	CAWIQTSGEAGANVLTF	TGTGCCTGGATTCAGACTAGCGGGGAGGCCGGGGCCAACGTCCTGACTTTC
TRBD1	TRBV2	once	TRBJ1-2	CASRFGQGAYGYTF	TGTGCCAGCAGATTCGGACAGGGGGCTTATGGCTACACCTTC
NA	TRBV14	NA	TRBJ2-2	CASSPHPLNTGELFF	TGTGCCAGCAGCCCACACCCGTTAAACACCGGGGAGCTGTTTTTT
TRBD1	TRBV6-6	NA	TRBJ1-1	CASSYGTGVEAFF	TGTGCCAGCAGTTACGGGACAGGGGTAGAAGCTTTCTTT
NA	TRBV2	NA	TRBJ2-6	CASTSVSPSGANVLTF	TGTGCCAGCACTAGCGTGAGTCCCTCTGGGGCCAACGTCCTGACTTTC
NA	TRBV11-2	NA	TRBJ1-6	CASSPERNSPLHF	TGTGCCAGCAGCCCAGAACGTAATTCACCCCTCCACTTT
NA	TRBV7-9	NA	TRBJ1-2	CASSLKGIGYGYTF	TGTGCCAGCAGCTTAAAGGGGATCGGGTATGGCTACACCTTC
NA	TRBV27	NA	TRBJ1-1	CASSSRSLVDTEAFF	TGTGCCAGCAGTTCCAGATCCTTGGTGGACACTGAAGCTTTCTTT
TRBD1	TRBV4-1	NA	TRBJ1-4	CASSQYWTGFNEKLFF	TGCGCCAGCAGCCAATACTGGACAGGGTTTAATGAAAAACTGTTTTTT
NA	TRBV2	NA	TRBJ1-5	CASSGPTGIGNQPQHF	TGTGCCAGCAGTGGACCTACAGGGATTGGCAATCAGCCCCAGCATTTT
NA	TRBV29-1	NA	TRBJ2-5	CSVEDLDGQETQYF	TGCAGCGTTGAAGATCTAGACGGTCAAGAGACCCAGTACTTC
NA	TRBV19	few	TRBJ2-7	CASSMLGGEQYF	TGTGCCAGTAGTATGCTGGGGGGCGAGCAGTACTTC
NA	TRBV5-5	NA	TRBJ2-1	CASSLGTGLTYNEQFF	TGTGCCAGCAGCTTGGGCACAGGCTTAACCTACAATGAGCAGTTCTTC
NA	TRBV6-5	NA	TRBJ2-5	CASRTYGGEETQYF	TGTGCCAGCAGGACCTACGGAGGGGAAGAGACCCAGTACTTC
NA	TRBV30	NA	TRBJ1-5	CAWSQQGRQPQHF	TGTGCCTGGAGTCAACAGGGCCGTCAGCCCCAGCATTTT
NA	TRBV2	NA	TRBJ2-2	CASSEQLNTGELFF	TGTGCCAGCAGTGAACAGTTGAACACCGGGGAGCTGTTTTTT
TRBD1	TRBV4-1	NA	TRBJ1-2	CASSQRQGGETNYGYTF	TGCGCCAGCAGCCAGAGACAGGGGGGGGAAACTAACTATGGCTACACCTTC
NA	TRBV7-9	NA	TRBJ1-6	CASSLEGDNSPLHF	TGTGCCAGCAGCTTAGAGGGAGACAATTCACCCCTCCACTTT
NA	TRBV3-1/TRBV3-2	NA	TRBJ2-1	CASSQDRGKQFF	TGTGCCAGCAGCCAAGATCGGGGAAAGCAGTTCTTC
NA	TRBV10-2	NA	TRBJ2-3	CASTEGTWAGTTQYF	TGCGCCAGCACCGAAGGGACCTGGGCGGGGACTACGCAGTATTTT
TRBD1	TRBV5-6	NA	TRBJ1-2	CASSSGDRGPYGYTF	TGTGCCAGCAGCTCAGGGGACAGGGGACCCTATGGCTACACCTTC
TRBD1	TRBV14	NA	TRBJ2-6	CASSQGLLTRDRGLAGANVLTF	TGTGCCAGCAGCCAAGGATTATTGACCCGGGACAGGGGGCTTGCCGGGGCCAACGTCCTGACTTTC
TRBD2	TRBV7-9	NA	TRBJ2-7	CASSLGLPSREQYF	TGTGCCAGCAGCCTGGGACTACCCTCGCGGGAGCAGTACTTC
NA	TRBV30	NA	TRBJ1-2	CAWGLQGRYGYTF	TGTGCCTGGGGCTTACAGGGTCGCTATGGCTACACCTTC
NA	TRBV6-5	NA	TRBJ1-5	CASRSGLTQPQHF	TGTGCCAGCAGATCAGGGTTAACTCAGCCCCAGCATTTT
NA	TRBV2	NA	TRBJ1-2	CASSGGRGLSNYGYTF	TGTGCCAGTTCCGGGGGGAGGGGACTCTCGAACTATGGCTACACCTTC
NA	TRBV29-1	once	TRBJ1-1	CSVQRWTVNTEAFF	TGCAGCGTCCAACGATGGACAGTTAACACTGAAGCTTTCTTT
TRBD1	TRBV29-1	once	TRBJ2-3	CSVPDRVYTDTQYF	TGCAGCGTACCGGACAGGGTTTACACAGATACGCAGTATTTT